This T cell receptor beta chain is drawn from a study of shared clonotypes between healthy human individuals. Findings and limits, study-wide: On the whole, naive subsets had larger estimated richness than memory subsets had.

For this clone: Its cognate antigen is unknown.

CD45RO-negative cells were positively selected for CCR7, leaving out terminally differentiated effector memory CD45RA+ cells. The CDR3 is 13 residues long. Germline loops: CDR1 SGHVS, CDR2 FNYEAQ. Losses at the gene ends were 8 bases for V and 2 bases for J; bases not matched to a gene: 5. The assay was immunoSEQ multiplex PCR, and TCRdb's table has in-frame clones only and misses some. The sample holds around 600,000 clones, roughly 95% seen once. This rearrangement joins TRBV7-6 to TRBJ2-7; TRBD2 agrees at 8 bases. The receptor was isolated from a woman aged 25 to 39 in good health. Sequenced material: naive CD8+ T cells sorted from blood. The CDR3 is CASSRRGAYEQYF. The CDR3 DNA reads TGTGCCAGCTCTCGGCGGGGGGCCTACGAGCAGTACTTC. Full variable domain (remainder filled in from reference TRBV7-6 and TRBJ2-7): GAGVSQSPRYKVTKRGQDVALRCDPISGHVSLYWYRQALGQGPEFLTYFNYEAQQDKSGLPNDRFSAERPEGSISTLTIQRTEQRDSAMYRCASSRRGAYEQYFGPGTRLTVT.